This TCR beta chain was found in a study of lymphopenia after photon versus proton radiotherapy (dated by TCRdb to the late 2010s). For the study in its entirety: In patients with gastrointestinal tumors who developed high-grade lymphopenia, the study compared the immunological effects of photon radiation therapy with those of proton radiation therapy. The cohort comprised approximately 21 patients with gastrointestinal tumors who received either photon or proton therapy and then developed lymphopenia. The goal of the study was to describe how the two radiation modalities differ in their effects on the immune system.

V ends up 4 bases short and J 4 bases short, with an unmatched junction base count of 3. The germline V gene supplies CDR1 SGHTA and CDR2 FQGNSA. The CDR3 goes from the cysteine to the phenylalanine over 14 residues. The sequence is cut down to CDR3 DNA, 42 bases in frame from base 1. The method was the immunoSEQ multiplex PCR assay. T cell repertoires were profiled by deep sequencing of rearranged TCR beta loci, alongside multiparametric flow cytometry. This is the immuneACCESS table as TCRdb keeps it, with only in-frame sequences that have V and J called. A part of the clones is gone; compared with another copy, unresolved V genes explain less than half, and the rest is unexplained. The sample data list around 7,300 clones, and about 92% of these were observed just once. The ten top clones hold 1.5% to 2% of the sample. Overall results and qualifications from the work: The authors looked at the survival association only in patients who died, and they framed better survival with proton therapy as a possibility rather than a demonstrated result. Relative stability during treatment was observed in proton-treated patients, whereas loss of naive T cells and TCR diversity and gain of effector/memory populations were observed in photon-treated patients. Across the cohort, among patients who died, a greater drop in TCR diversity after the nadir was inversely correlated with overall survival time. After the lymphocyte count nadir, oligoclonal expansion, especially of CD8+ Temra cells, was observed in photon-treated repertoires, and the drop in diversity was driven by this expansion.

With respect to this clone: The specificity of this receptor is unknown. No much larger clone is present one base from it, and per-base qualities are unavailable.

Sequenced material: peripheral blood, taken from a patient treated with photon-based radiotherapy. The chain is assembled from TRBV7-2 and TRBJ2-2, with 7 bases in between that match TRBD1. This receptor was obtained from a woman between 50 and 59 years old with cholangiocarcinoma. The CDR3 reads CASSSRQGTGELFF. The DNA sequence reads TGTGCCAGCAGCTCCCGACAGGGCACCGGGGAGCTGTTTTTT.